This record looks at one T cell receptor beta chain sequence and its context. Trimming at V came to 9 bases and at J to 4 bases, leaving 4 bases not matched to a gene. Germline V gene sequence: CDR1 MNHNS, CDR2 SASEGT. The CDR3 has 14 residues. Libraries were prepared by immunoSEQ multiplex PCR; TCRdb keeps only in-frame clonotypes and omits some of them. The sample comprises 85,000 or so clones, roughly 94% of which are singletons, and around 0.25% rests with the top ten. This specimen comes from a study of technical replicates of blood from a handful of donors. The sample taken for sequencing was T cells isolated from PBMCs. This clonotype was obtained from a human donor in good health. J is TRBJ2-6 and V is TRBV6-1, with 9 bases fitting TRBD1. This CDR3 is CASWTGVGANVLTF. The CDR3 DNA reads as TGTGCCAGTTGGACAGGGGTAGGGGCCAACGTCCTGACTTTC.